The text below deals with one T cell receptor (beta chain). Its antigen is currently unknown. These data come from a study of shared clonotypes between healthy human individuals. Broader study findings: Apart from blood, nothing was sampled; tissue repertoires likely differ.

Clones were read by immunoSEQ multiplex PCR, and TCRdb kept only the in-frame ones, dropping some. The data show around 1.1 million clones, 70% to 80% seen once. The CDR3 spans 15 residues. The V and J ends lost 6 bases and 6 bases respectively, with 20 bases between them. Germline values: CDR1 MDHEN, CDR2 SYDVKM. This sequence was found in a man aged 18 to 35 in good health. Some clones in this sample may be carry-over from other donors' samples. V is TRBV28 and J is TRBJ2-5; possibly TRBD1 for D (5 bases). The sample taken for sequencing was memory CD4+ T cells from PBMCs. Subset indicated: CD45RA-negative fraction. CDR3 sequence reads: CASSRTRFLGQTQYF. DNA for the CDR3: TGTGCCAGCAGCCGCACGAGATTCCTGGGGCAGACCCAGTACTTC.